This T cell receptor (beta chain) is from a study of Graves' ophthalmopathy and Graves' hyperthyroidism. Amplifying from RNA transcripts, the study obtained TCR beta CDR3 regions. An initial RT-PCR round employing HTBI primers preceded a second-round multiplex PCR. TCRdb ran MiXCR on the multiplex PCR reads and lists one entry per CDR3 protein. The sample has hundreds of thousands of distinct CDR3 sequences; roughly 39% are singletons. The germline V gene encodes CDR1 SGHDT and CDR2 YYEEEE. Trimming left V 0 bases short and J 9 bases short, with 9 bases between. This CDR3 region has 12 residues. This chain joins TRBV5-6 and TRBJ2-5; no clear D gene. This clonotype was obtained from an adult man with Graves' ophthalmopathy. Sequenced: peripheral blood. CDR3 sequence (DNA): TGTGCCAGCAGCTTGGCCGGGCAGCCCCAGTACTTC. It is translated as CASSLAGQPQYF.